The present entry profiles one T cell receptor beta chain with its context. Its antigen is currently unknown. V dropped 4 bases and J dropped 2 bases, with 27 bases sitting between them. CDR3 length equals 20 residues. Germline-derived CDR1 and CDR2 are LGHNT and FRNRAP. Profiling relied on immunoSEQ multiplex PCR, and the TCRdb table lists in-frame clones only, not all of them. The sample consists of 200,000 or so clones, roughly 85% of them appearing once. This entry comes from a study of cytomegalovirus exposure and HLA in healthy donors. Overall study findings and caveats: Subsequent analysis showed first-cohort TCR clusters tending to co-occur in 120 validation repertoires. According to the study, 180 or so TCR beta chains were cytomegalovirus-associated.

This clonotype was sampled from a woman between 18 and 29 years old in good health and CMV-seronegative. The chain has TRBV12-5 and TRBJ1-5, with a tentative D call TRBD1 (6 bases). Sequencing input: PBMCs. CDR3 coding DNA: TGTGCTAGTGGTTACGGCGACTTACAGGGATGGCCTTATGGCAATCAGCCCCAGCATTTT. It translates to CASGYGDLQGWPYGNQPQHF.